These 29 T cell receptor beta chains share one sample of origin, sequenced in a study of blood T cells in healthy people across ages. The second PCR ran roughly 7 to 12 cycles with a sample-barcoded 5' primer and J-beta primers. TCRdb used MiXCR to reprocess the 5' RACE reads, holding one entry per CDR3 protein. The sample lists approximately 800,000 distinct CDR3 sequences, about 55% occurring once. The sequencing sample was made of blood. The receptors shown here come from a man aged 80 or over in good health.

This rearrangement joins TRBV28 to TRBJ1-2; 8 bases agree with TRBD1. Germline CDR1 and CDR2: MDHEN and SYDVKM. The CDR3 spans 13 residues. The junction had 5 bases not matched to a gene; V was cut back by 6 bases and J by 5 bases. DNA of the CDR3: TGTGCCAGCAGAAGGACAGGGATTTATGGCTACACCTTC. Its translation is CASRRTGIYGYTF.

This rearrangement joins TRBV20-1 to TRBJ2-1; perhaps D is TRBD1 or TRBD2 (6 bases each). V was pared by 0 bases and J by 2 bases, with 11 bases between. The CDR3 covers 15 residues. Germline values: CDR1 DFQATT, CDR2 SNEGSKA (reference sequence). The DNA of the CDR3 is TGCAGTGCTAGAGATGGAGGGACACCCTACAATGAGCAGTTCTTC. The encoded protein is CSARDGGTPYNEQFF.

The chain is built from TRBV7-2 and TRBJ1-2, with D possibly being TRBD1 (6 bases). Germline V gene sequence: CDR1 SGHTA, CDR2 FQGNSA. This CDR3 is 14 amino acids long. The V gene lost 5 bases and the J gene lost 8 bases, with 18 bases spanning the gap. CDR3 nucleotides: TGTGCCAGCAGCCCTCCAGGGGCCCAGCGCGGCTACACCTTC. Translation: CASSPPGAQRGYTF. Full variable domain (rest looked up from reference TRBV7-2 and TRBJ1-2): GAGVSQSPSNKVTEKGKDVELRCDPISGHTALYWYRQSLGQGLEFLIYFQGNSAPDKSGLPSDRFSAERTGGSVSTLTIQRTQQEDSAVYLCASSPPGAQRGYTFGSGTRLTVV.

The rearrangement joins TRBV9 to TRBJ2-7; D unresolved. Looked up from germline, CDR1 is SGDLS and CDR2 is YYNGEE. Trimming pared 3 bases from V and 1 base from J, leaving 11 bases between. This CDR3 contains 14 residues. CDR3 DNA: TGTGCCAGCAGCGCCACCCCGGGTTCCTACGAGCAGTACTTC. Translated, it gives CASSATPGSYEQYF.

Only a few counts were recorded for this clonotype. DNA of the CDR3: TGTGCCAGCAGCGCAGCGGATCTACGGGAGCAGTTCTTC. Its protein is CASSAADLREQFF. The rearrangement links TRBV9 to TRBJ2-1, with D perhaps matching TRBD2 (5 bases). V was cut by 3 bases and J by 10 bases, with 14 bases left in between. CDR1 and CDR2 (germline): SGDLS, YYNGEE. This CDR3 is 13 amino acids long.

The chain uses TRBV29-1 and TRBJ2-7; D not resolved. In germline, CDR1 is SQVTM, CDR2 ANQGSEA. The ends were cut back, 5 bases at V and 2 bases at J, with 10 bases in the middle. The CDR3 runs to 12 residues. The CDR3 coding sequence is TGCAGCGTTCGATATACCACCTACGAGCAGTACTTC. Residues: CSVRYTTYEQYF.

The V and J genes are TRBV27 and TRBJ2-1; 8 bases are shared with TRBD2. TRBJ2-7 matches the DNA end more closely, so the J call is doubtful. Germline V CDR1 and CDR2: MNHEY, SMNVEV (reference sequence). This CDR3 contains 14 residues. The CDR3 loop reads CASRSGTRGWEQYF. The CDR3 region has the DNA TGTGCCAGCAGGTCCGGGACTAGGGGTTGGGAGCAGTACTTC.

The chain is built from TRBV7-2 and TRBJ1-5; D perhaps matches TRBD1 (5 bases). V lost 3 bases, J lost 3 bases, and 12 bases lay in between. Germline values: CDR1 SGHTA, CDR2 FQGNSA. CDR3 length: 15 amino acids. CDR3 bases: TGTGCCAGCAGCTTTATGGGGGGAACCAATCAGCCCCAGCATTTT. This translates into CASSFMGGTNQPQHF.

The chain carries TRBV12-3 or TRBV12-4 and TRBJ2-3; D gene unclear. V was trimmed by 5 bases and J by 3 bases, leaving 18 bases between them. The CDR3 has 16 residues. CDR3 bases: TGTGCCAGCAGTCCACATGGCAGATTGGGAACAGATACGCAGTATTTT. It codes for CASSPHGRLGTDTQYF.

This chain uses TRBV24-1 with TRBJ2-1; D unclear. The CDR3 has 12 amino acids. V gave up 4 bases and J gave up 4 bases, with 4 bases separating them. CDR1 is KGHDR, CDR2 SFDVKD, per germline. The CDR3 reads CATSERYNEQFF. The CDR3 DNA sequence: TGTGCCACCAGTGAGAGATACAATGAGCAGTTCTTC.

The J gene is TRBJ2-5, the V gene TRBV12-3 or TRBV12-4; D is perhaps TRBD2 (6 bases). CDR3 length: 15 residues. V shed 0 bases and J shed 0 bases, with 8 bases lying between them. This CDR3 reads CASSLAGGYQETQYF. The CDR3 nucleotides read TGTGCCAGCAGTTTAGCTGGGGGGTACCAAGAGACCCAGTACTTC.

Of note for this clonotype: The junction departs from the called germline gene at one end, perhaps through a read error. The genes are TRBV12-3 or TRBV12-4 and TRBJ2-7; D uncertain. CDR3 length: 13 residues. CDR3 residues: CASSLTGSREQYF. In DNA form, the CDR3 reads TGTGCTAGCAGTTTAACCGGGTCCCGGGAGCAGTACTTC.

The chain carries TRBV7-9 and TRBJ1-2; 8 bases line up with TRBD1. This CDR3 spans 15 amino acids. Trimming cost V 1 base and J 2 bases; bases outside gene matches: 3. Germline values: CDR1 SEHNR, CDR2 FQNEAQ (reference sequence). CDR3 amino acids: CASSLGRTGNYGYTF. The DNA for the CDR3 is TGTGCCAGCAGCTTAGGGAGGACAGGGAACTATGGCTACACCTTC.

The rearrangement joins TRBV18 to TRBJ2-3, with 10 bases aligning to TRBD2. This CDR3 comprises 17 residues. The V segment lost 3 bases and the J segment 14 bases; nucleotides outside the gene matches: 20. From germline, CDR1 is KGHSH and CDR2 LQKENI. CDR3 protein: CASSPGVTSGKHRYAYF. The DNA for the CDR3 is TGTGCCAGCTCACCTGGCGTAACTAGCGGGAAGCACAGATACGCGTATTTT.

The V gene is TRBV9, the J gene TRBJ2-1, with 9 nucleotides matching TRBD2. Trimming at V came to 1 base and at J to 9 bases, leaving 11 bases not matched to a gene. The CDR3 loop spans 16 amino acids. The germline gives CDR1 SGDLS, CDR2 YYNGEE. CDR3 in amino acids: CASSVSGAGGPSEQFF. The CDR3 bases are TGTGCCAGCAGCGTAAGCGGGGCGGGAGGGCCATCTGAGCAGTTCTTC.

This clonotype was detected a few times. The genes are TRBV20-1 and TRBJ2-7, with TRBD1 matching 8 bases. The J call may be wrong; the DNA end is better matched by TRBJ2-5. This CDR3 comprises 13 residues. Germline CDR1 reads DFQATT; CDR2 reads SNEGSKA (reference sequence). The CDR3 DNA reads as TGCAGTGCGCCCCAGGGGGCAAAAGAGACCCAGTACTTC. Translating it yields CSAPQGAKETQYF.

This clonotype was seen a single time. The chain couples TRBV5-1 to TRBJ2-3; 12 nucleotides match TRBD2. V dropped 5 bases and J dropped 2; count of bases not matched to a gene: 3. Germline V gives CDR1 SGHRS, CDR2 YFSETQ. This CDR3 is 15 amino acids long. CDR3 sequence: CASSRTSGTTDTQYF. The CDR3 DNA is TGCGCCAGCAGTCGGACTAGCGGGACCACAGATACGCAGTATTTT.

The rearrangement links TRBV12-3 or TRBV12-4 to TRBJ1-1; 7 bases fit TRBD1. Losses at the gene ends were 6 bases for V and 4 bases for J; bases not matched to a gene: 11. The CDR3 is 15 amino acids. CDR3 in amino acids: CASSGDPTGSTEAFF. The DNA for the CDR3 is TGTGCCAGCAGCGGGGACCCGACAGGGAGCACTGAAGCTTTCTTT.

CDR3 sequence reads: CASSPRDRDSSPLHF. The CDR3 DNA follows: TGCGCCAGCAGTCCCCGGGACAGGGATAGTTCACCCCTCCACTTT. This chain links TRBV10-2 with TRBJ1-6, with 9 bases that match TRBD1. The J segment lost 9 bases and the V segment lost 5 bases, leaving 8 bases of the junction unmatched. This CDR3 contains 15 residues. Germline V CDR1 and CDR2: WSHSY, SAAADI.

CDR3: CSARDPNSYNEQFF. The CDR3 nucleotides read TGCAGTGCTAGAGATCCAAACTCCTACAATGAGCAGTTCTTC. The chain combines TRBV20-1 with TRBJ2-1; D ambiguous. Germline V lookup: CDR1 DFQATT, CDR2 SNEGSKA (reference sequence). This CDR3 has 14 amino acids. Trimming removed 0 bases from V and 0 bases from J, with 6 bases in between.

CDR3 loop: CSAVRPPDGYTF. CDR3 bases: TGCAGTGCCGTTAGACCCCCTGACGGCTACACCTTC. The chain has TRBV20-1 and TRBJ1-2; D gene uncertain. Germline V gene lookup returns CDR1 DFQATT and CDR2 SNEGSKA (reference sequence). The CDR3 extends over 12 amino acids. Trimming removed 6 bases at V and 8 bases at J, with 16 bases between.

This clonotype was detected a few times. This chain links TRBV6-2 or TRBV6-3 with TRBJ2-7; 7 bases map to TRBD2. J was trimmed by 0 bases and V by 6 bases; bases with no gene match: 5. This CDR3 region has 14 residues. Germline lookup yields CDR1 MNHEY and CDR2 SVGEGT. The CDR3 here is CASRASGTSYEQYF. CDR3 nucleotide sequence: TGTGCCAGCAGGGCTAGCGGAACCTCCTACGAGCAGTACTTC.

Turning to this clonotype: A junction boundary mismatches the germline segment, possibly from a read error. The rearrangement links TRBV7-7 to TRBJ2-7; tentatively, D is TRBD1 (5 bases). Germline CDR1 is SSHAT and CDR2 is FNYEAQ (reference sequence). There are 13 residues in the CDR3. This chain's CDR3 is CASSVTGADEQYF. CDR3 coding DNA: TGTGCTAGCAGCGTTACAGGCGCCGACGAGCAGTACTTC.

The gene calls are TRBV4-1 and TRBJ1-1; 7 nucleotides line up with TRBD1. Looked up from germline, CDR1 is MGHRA and CDR2 is YSYEKL. CDR3 length equals 16 residues. Trimming cost V 0 bases and J 4 bases; bases outside gene matches: 8. The CDR3 sequence: CASSQDPTGRTTEAFF. CDR3 bases: TGCGCCAGCAGCCAAGATCCGACAGGGCGGACCACTGAAGCTTTCTTT.

The rearrangement uses TRBV20-1 and TRBJ2-3, with 11 bases fitting TRBD2. V gave up 6 bases and J gave up 9 bases; unmatched junction bases: 5. Per germline, CDR1 DFQATT and CDR2 SNEGSKA (reference sequence). This CDR3 region has 12 residues. The CDR3 loop is CSATLAGGTQYF. CDR3 DNA sequence: TGCAGTGCCACCCTAGCGGGGGGAACGCAGTATTTT.

The chain couples TRBV18 to TRBJ2-7; 9 bases line up with TRBD1. Germline assignment: CDR1 KGHSH and CDR2 LQKENI. Germline trimming cut 3 bases from V and 0 bases from J; bases unmatched to any gene: 6. This CDR3 is built from 16 residues. CDR3 region: CASSPWTGERSYEQYF. The CDR3 coding sequence is TGTGCCAGCTCACCTTGGACAGGGGAGCGCTCCTACGAGCAGTACTTC.

The chain has TRBV7-2 and TRBJ2-7; no definite D call. CDR1 SGHTA and CDR2 FQGNSA come from the germline V gene. The CDR3 loop spans 12 amino acids. V was cut by 6 bases and J by 6 bases, with 12 bases left in between. In DNA, the CDR3 is TGTGCCAGCAGAATCGTAGGTCGCGAGCAGTACTTC. Its protein is CASRIVGREQYF.

There are a few counts of this clonotype. The chain has TRBV28 and TRBJ2-1, with D possibly being TRBD1 or TRBD2 (6 bases each). Germline V gene lookup returns CDR1 MDHEN and CDR2 SYDVKM. The CDR3 covers 15 residues. V was shortened by 6 bases and J by 4 bases, with 16 bases between the two germline ends. CDR3 DNA: TGTGCCAGCAGAGGGGGACTTAGACTTTACAATGAGCAGTTCTTC. Translated: CASRGGLRLYNEQFF.

This chain links TRBV20-1 with TRBJ1-4; D is uncertain. The length of the CDR3 is 15 residues. The V gene lost 0 bases and the J gene lost 14 bases, with 22 bases spanning the gap. Germline V gives CDR1 DFQATT, CDR2 SNEGSKA (reference sequence). As DNA, the CDR3 is TGCAGTGCTAGAGATGACCCAGGAGCGTATCCGGGGCTGTTTTTT. Its protein is CSARDDPGAYPGLFF.